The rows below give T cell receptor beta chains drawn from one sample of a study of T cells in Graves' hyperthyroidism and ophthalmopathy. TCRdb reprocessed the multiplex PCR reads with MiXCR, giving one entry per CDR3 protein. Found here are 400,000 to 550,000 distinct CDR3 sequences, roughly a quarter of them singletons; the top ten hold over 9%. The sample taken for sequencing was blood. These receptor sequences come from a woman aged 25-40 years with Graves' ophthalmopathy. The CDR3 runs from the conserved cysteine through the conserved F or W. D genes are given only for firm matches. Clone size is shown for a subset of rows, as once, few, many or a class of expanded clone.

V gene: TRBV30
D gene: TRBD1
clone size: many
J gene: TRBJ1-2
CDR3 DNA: TGTGCCTGGACCCCACAGGGGGTATCTTATGGCTACACCTTC
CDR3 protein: CAWTPQGVSYGYTF

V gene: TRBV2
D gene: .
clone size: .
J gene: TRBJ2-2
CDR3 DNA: TGTGCCAGCAGGGGATTTAGTCCCACCGGGGAGCTGTTTTTT
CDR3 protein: CASRGFSPTGELFF

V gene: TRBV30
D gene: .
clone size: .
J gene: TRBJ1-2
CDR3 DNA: TGTGCCTTTGACGGATCCTATGGCTACACCTTC
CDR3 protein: CAFDGSYGYTF

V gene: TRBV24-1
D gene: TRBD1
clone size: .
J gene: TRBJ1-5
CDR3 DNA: TGTGCCACCGGAGGGACAGAAAATCAGCCCCAGCATTTT
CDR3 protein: CATGGTENQPQHF

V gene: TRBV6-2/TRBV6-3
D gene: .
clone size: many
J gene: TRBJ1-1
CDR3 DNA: TGTGCCAGCAGGCCAATCCTTGGCACTGAAGCTTTCTTT
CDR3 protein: CASRPILGTEAFF

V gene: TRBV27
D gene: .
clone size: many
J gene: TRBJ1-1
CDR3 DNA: TGTGCCAGCGGGCCGGAGATGAACACTGAAGCTTTCTTT
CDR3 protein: CASGPEMNTEAFF

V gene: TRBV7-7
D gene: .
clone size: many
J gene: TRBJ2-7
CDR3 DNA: TGTGCTAGCAGCCCCGCCCCGGGGTCCTACGAGCAGTACTTC
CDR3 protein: CASSPAPGSYEQYF

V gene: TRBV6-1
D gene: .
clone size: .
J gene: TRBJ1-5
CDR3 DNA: TGTGCCAGCAGTAGGGTGAATCAGCCCCAGCATTTT
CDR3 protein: CASSRVNQPQHF

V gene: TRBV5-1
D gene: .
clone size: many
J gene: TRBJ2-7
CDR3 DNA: TGCGCCAGCAGCTTGGAAGTCTACGAGCAGTACTTC
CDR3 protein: CASSLEVYEQYF

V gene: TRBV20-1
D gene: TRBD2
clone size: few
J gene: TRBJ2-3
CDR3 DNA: TGCAGTGCTTTAGCGGGCACACGCACAGATACGCAGTATTTT
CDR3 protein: CSALAGTRTDTQYF

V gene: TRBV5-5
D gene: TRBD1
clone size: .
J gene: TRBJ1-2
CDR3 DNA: TGTGCCAGCAGCGGATACAGGGGAGACTATGGCTACACCTTC
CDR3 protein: CASSGYRGDYGYTF

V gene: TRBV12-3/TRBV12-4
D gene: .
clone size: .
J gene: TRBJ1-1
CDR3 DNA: TGTGCCAGCAGCATCGTAAGGGGGATGGGGGGAGGCACTGAAGCTTTCTTT
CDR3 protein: CASSIVRGMGGGTEAFF

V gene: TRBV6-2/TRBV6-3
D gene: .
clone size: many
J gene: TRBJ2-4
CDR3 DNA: TGTGCCAGCAGTCGGGGGCTAGCCAAAAACATTCAGTACTTC
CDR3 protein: CASSRGLAKNIQYF

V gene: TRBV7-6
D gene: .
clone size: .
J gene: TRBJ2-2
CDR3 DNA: TGTGCCAGCAGCCCGAGGGGGTCTATAAACACCGGGGAGCTGTTTTTT
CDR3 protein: CASSPRGSINTGELFF

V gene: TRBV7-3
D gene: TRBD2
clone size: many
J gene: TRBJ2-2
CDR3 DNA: TGTGCCAGCAGCTTAACGGCAGCGGGGGACTACACCGGGGAGCTGTTTTTT
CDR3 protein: CASSLTAAGDYTGELFF

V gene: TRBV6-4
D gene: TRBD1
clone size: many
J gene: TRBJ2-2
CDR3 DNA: TGTGCCAGCGGTCGTGAAGGACAGGGGCCACGTCAACCTCCCACCGGGGAGCTGTTTTTT
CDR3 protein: CASGREGQGPRQPPTGELFF

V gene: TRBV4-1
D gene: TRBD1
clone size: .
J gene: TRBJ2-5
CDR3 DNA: TGCGCCAGCAGCCTCTGGGACAGGGGGCGAGAGACCCAGTACTTC
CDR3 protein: CASSLWDRGRETQYF

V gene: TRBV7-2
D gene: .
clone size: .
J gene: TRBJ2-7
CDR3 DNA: TGTGCCAGCAGCTTCGGCTTATACTACGAGCAGTACTTC
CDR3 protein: CASSFGLYYEQYF

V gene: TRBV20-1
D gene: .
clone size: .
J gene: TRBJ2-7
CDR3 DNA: TGCAGTGCTTTTTTCAGGGGTTACGAGCAGTACTTC
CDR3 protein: CSAFFRGYEQYF

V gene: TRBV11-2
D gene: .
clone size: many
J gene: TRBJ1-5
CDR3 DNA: TGTGCCAGCAGCTTAAGGGTCCTAGGGTCCTTCCCGCATCAGCCCCAGCATTTT
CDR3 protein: CASSLRVLGSFPHQPQHF

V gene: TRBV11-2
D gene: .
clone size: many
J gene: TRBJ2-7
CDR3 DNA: TGTGCCAGCAGTTTTACCGGGACGGGCTACGAGCAGTACTTC
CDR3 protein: CASSFTGTGYEQYF

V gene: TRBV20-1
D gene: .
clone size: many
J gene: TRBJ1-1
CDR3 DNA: TGCAGTGCTAGGCGGGGGAGGAACACTGAAGCTTTCTTT
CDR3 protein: CSARRGRNTEAFF

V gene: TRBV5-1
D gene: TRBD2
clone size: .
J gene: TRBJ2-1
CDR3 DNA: TGCGCCAGCAGCTCGACTAGCGTATACAATGAGCAGTTCTTC
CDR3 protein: CASSSTSVYNEQFF

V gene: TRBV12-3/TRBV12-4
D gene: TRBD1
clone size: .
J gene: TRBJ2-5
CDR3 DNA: TGTGCCAGCGGAGAAGCGACAGGGCCCGGAGAGACCCAGTACTTC
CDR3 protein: CASGEATGPGETQYF

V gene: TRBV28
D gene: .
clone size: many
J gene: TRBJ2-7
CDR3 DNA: TGTGCCAGCAGTACCTGGACAGCTTCCTACGAGCAGTACTTC
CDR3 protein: CASSTWTASYEQYF

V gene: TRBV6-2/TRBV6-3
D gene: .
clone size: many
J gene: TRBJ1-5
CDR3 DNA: TGTGCCAGCAGCCCATCAGTCAGGGTCAATCAGCCCCAGCATTTT
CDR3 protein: CASSPSVRVNQPQHF

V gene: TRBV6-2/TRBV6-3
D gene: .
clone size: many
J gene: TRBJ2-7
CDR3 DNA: TGTGCCAGCAGTTACCGGGCGAACTACGAGCAGTACTTC
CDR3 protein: CASSYRANYEQYF

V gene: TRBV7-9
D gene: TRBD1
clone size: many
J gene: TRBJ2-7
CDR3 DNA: TGTGCCAGCAGCCAAATGGGGACAGGGGACGAGCAGTACTTC
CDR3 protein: CASSQMGTGDEQYF

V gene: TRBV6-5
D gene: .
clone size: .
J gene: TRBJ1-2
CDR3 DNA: TGTGCCAGCAGTTACTCGACAGTGCAGGTCTACACCTTC
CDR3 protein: CASSYSTVQVYTF

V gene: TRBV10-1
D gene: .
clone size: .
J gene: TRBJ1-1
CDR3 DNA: TGCGCCAGCAGTGGGACGGAGGAGACTGAAGCTTTCTTT
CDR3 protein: CASSGTEETEAFF

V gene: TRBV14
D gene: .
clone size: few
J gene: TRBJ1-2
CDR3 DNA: TGTGCCAGCAGCCAAGAACAGGGATGGTATGGCTACACCTTC
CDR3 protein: CASSQEQGWYGYTF

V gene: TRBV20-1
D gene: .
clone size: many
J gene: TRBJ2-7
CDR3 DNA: TGCAGTGCTAGAGATCGGGCTACCTCCTACGAGCAGTACTTC
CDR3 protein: CSARDRATSYEQYF

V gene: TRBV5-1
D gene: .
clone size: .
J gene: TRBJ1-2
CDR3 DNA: TGCGCCAGCAGCTTGGGGAGGGAGAGTTATGGCTACACCTTC
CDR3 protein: CASSLGRESYGYTF

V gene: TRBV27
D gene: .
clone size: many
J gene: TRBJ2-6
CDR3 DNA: TGTGCCAGCAGTTCCAGTAGTGGGGCCAACGTCCTGACTTTC
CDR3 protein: CASSSSSGANVLTF

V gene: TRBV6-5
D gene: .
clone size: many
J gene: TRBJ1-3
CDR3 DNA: TGTGCCAGCAGTTACGTAGAGAGCTCTGGAAACACCATATATTTT
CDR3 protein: CASSYVESSGNTIYF

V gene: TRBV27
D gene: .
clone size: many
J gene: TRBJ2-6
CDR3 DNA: TGTGCCAGCAGTTCCCCAAGCTCTGGGGCCAACATCCTGACTTTC
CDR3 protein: CASSSPSSGANILTF

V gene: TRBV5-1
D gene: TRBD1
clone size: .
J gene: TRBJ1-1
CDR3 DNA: TGCGCCAGCAGCCCCAGGCAGGGGGCGCATGGTGAAGCTTTCTTT
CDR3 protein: CASSPRQGAHGEAFF

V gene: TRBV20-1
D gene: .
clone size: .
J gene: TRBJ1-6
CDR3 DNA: TGCAGTGCTAAGGGTCCCTCCGAGCCATATAATTCACCCCTCCACTTT
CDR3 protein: CSAKGPSEPYNSPLHF

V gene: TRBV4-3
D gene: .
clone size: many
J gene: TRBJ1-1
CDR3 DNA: TGCGCCAGCAGCCTAACAGGACGCCTGGAATATGAAGCTTTCTTT
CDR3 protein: CASSLTGRLEYEAFF

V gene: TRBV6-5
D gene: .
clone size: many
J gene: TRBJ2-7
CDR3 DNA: TGTGCCAGCAGTTATTTACGGGGCAAGGGCTACGAGCAGTACTTC
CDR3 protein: CASSYLRGKGYEQYF

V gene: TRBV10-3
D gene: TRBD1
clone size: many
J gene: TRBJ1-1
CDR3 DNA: TGTGCCATCAGTAACGGACAGGGGGCTGGGATGAACACTGAAGCTTTCTTT
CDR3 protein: CAISNGQGAGMNTEAFF

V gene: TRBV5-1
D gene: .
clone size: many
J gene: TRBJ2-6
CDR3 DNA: TGCGCCAGCAGCCCCGACAGAACCTCTGGGGCCAACGTCCTGACTTTC
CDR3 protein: CASSPDRTSGANVLTF

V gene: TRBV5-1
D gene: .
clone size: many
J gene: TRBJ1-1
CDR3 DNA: TGCGCCAGCAGCTTGGGGTGGGAAACTGAAGCTTTCTTT
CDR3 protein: CASSLGWETEAFF

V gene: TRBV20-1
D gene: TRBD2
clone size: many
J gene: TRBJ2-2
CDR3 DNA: TGCAGTGCTCCCGGGGGGGCCCAGACCGGGGAGCTGTTTTTT
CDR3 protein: CSAPGGAQTGELFF

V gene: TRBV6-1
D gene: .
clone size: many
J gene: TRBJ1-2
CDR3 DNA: TGTGCCAGCAGCCCGAATGAGGGAAACTATGGCTACACCTTC
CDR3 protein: CASSPNEGNYGYTF

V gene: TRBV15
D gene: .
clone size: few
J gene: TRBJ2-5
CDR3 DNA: TGTGCCACCAGCAGTACGGGACAAGAGACCCAGTACTTC
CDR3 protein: CATSSTGQETQYF

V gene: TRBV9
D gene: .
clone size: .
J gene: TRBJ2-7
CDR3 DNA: TGTGCCAGCAGCGTAGAGCGGAGCCCCTACGAGCAGTACTTC
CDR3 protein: CASSVERSPYEQYF

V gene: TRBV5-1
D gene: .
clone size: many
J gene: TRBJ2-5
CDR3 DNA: TGCGCCAGCAGCTTGTTTAGTGCGGAAGAGACCCAGTACTTC
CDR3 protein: CASSLFSAEETQYF

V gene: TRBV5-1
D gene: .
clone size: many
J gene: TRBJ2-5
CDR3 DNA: TGCGCCAGCAGCAGGCTGGGGGCAGGAGAGACCCAGTACTTC
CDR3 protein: CASSRLGAGETQYF

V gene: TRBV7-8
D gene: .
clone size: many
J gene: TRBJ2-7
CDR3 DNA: TGTGCCAGCAGCTTATGGACCGAGACCTACGAGCAGTACTTC
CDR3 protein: CASSLWTETYEQYF

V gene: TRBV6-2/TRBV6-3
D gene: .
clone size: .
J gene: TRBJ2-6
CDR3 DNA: TGTGCCAGCAGCCAAAAGGGGGCTGGGGCCAACGTCCTGACTTTC
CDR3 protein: CASSQKGAGANVLTF

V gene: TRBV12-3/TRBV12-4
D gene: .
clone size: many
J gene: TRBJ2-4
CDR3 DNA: TGTGCCAGCAGTTTAGGTCGTGGAAACATTCAGTACTTC
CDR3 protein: CASSLGRGNIQYF

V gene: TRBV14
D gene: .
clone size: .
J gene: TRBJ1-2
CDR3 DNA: TGTGCCAGCAGCCAAGGGCAGGGTGCTAACTATGGCTACACCTTC
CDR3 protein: CASSQGQGANYGYTF

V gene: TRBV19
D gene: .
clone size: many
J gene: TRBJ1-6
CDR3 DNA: TGTGCCAGTAGTCCACAGCCGGTGGGCAATTCACCCCTCCACTTT
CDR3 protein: CASSPQPVGNSPLHF

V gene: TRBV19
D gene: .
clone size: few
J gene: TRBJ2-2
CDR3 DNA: TGTGCCAGTAGTATTTATAGCACCGGGGAGCTGTTTTTT
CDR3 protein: CASSIYSTGELFF

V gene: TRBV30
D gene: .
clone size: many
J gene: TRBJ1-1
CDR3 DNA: TGTGCCTGGATTCATTACATGAACACTGAAGCTTTCTTT
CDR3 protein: CAWIHYMNTEAFF

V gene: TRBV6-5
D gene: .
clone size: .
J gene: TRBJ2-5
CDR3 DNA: TGTGCCAGCAGTTTGGACTCAGCGTTAGAGACCCAGTACTTC
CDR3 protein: CASSLDSALETQYF

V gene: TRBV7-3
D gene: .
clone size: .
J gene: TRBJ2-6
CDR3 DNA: TGTGCCAGCAGCCGGGCCAACGTCCTGACTTTC
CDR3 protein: CASSRANVLTF

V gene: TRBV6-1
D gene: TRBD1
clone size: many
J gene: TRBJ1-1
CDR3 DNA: TGTGCCAGCAGAACAAGGACAGGGGGCGCCGCTGAAGCTTTCTTT
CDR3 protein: CASRTRTGGAAEAFF